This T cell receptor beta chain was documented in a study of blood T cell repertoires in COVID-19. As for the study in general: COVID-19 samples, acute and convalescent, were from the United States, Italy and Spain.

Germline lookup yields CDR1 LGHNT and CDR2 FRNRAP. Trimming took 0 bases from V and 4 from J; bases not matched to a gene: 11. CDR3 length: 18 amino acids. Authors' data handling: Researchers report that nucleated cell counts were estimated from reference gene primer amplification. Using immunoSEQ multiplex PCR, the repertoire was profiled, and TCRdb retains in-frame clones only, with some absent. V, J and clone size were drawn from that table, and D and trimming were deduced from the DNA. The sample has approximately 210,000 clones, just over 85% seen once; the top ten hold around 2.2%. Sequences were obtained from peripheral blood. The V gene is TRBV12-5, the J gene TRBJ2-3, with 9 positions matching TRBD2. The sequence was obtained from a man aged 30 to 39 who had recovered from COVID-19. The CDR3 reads CASGLVFRTSAISDTQYF. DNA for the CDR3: TGTGCTAGTGGTTTGGTATTCAGGACTAGCGCCATTTCAGATACGCAGTATTTT.